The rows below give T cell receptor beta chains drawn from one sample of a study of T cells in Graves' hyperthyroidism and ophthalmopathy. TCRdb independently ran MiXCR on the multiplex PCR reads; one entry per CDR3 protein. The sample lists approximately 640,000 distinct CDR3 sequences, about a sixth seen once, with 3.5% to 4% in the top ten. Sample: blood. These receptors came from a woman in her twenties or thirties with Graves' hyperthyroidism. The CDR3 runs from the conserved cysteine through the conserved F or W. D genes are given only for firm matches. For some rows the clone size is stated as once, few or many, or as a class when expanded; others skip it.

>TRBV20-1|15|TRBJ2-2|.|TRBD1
CSATRQGYNTGELFF
TGCAGTGCTACCCGACAGGGCTATAACACCGGGGAGCTGTTTTTT
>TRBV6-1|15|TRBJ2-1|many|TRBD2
CASNVLAGGLNEQFF
TGTGCCAGCAACGTACTAGCGGGAGGGCTCAATGAGCAGTTCTTC
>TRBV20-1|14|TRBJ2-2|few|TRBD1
CSARGTGNTGELFF
TGCAGTGCTAGAGGGACAGGGAACACCGGGGAGCTGTTTTTT
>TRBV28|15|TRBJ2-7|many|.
CASSWSARGTYEQYF
TGTGCCAGCAGTTGGTCGGCCCGGGGAACGTACGAGCAGTACTTC
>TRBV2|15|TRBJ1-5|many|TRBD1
CASMGDRGRRQPQHF
TGTGCCAGCATGGGGGACAGGGGGCGGCGGCAGCCCCAGCATTTT
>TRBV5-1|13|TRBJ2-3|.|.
CASSPTQGDTQYF
TGCGCCAGCAGCCCTACCCAGGGGGATACGCAGTATTTT
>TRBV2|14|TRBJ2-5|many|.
CASSESWFGETQYF
TGTGCCAGCAGTGAAAGTTGGTTCGGGGAGACCCAGTACTTC
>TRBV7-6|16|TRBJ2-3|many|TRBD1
CASSLIGQESTDTQYF
TGTGCCAGCAGCTTAATTGGACAGGAGAGCACAGATACGCAGTATTTT
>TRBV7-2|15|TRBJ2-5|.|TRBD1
CASSPPGQGRETQYF
TGTGCCAGCAGCCCCCCGGGACAGGGGAGAGAGACCCAGTACTTC
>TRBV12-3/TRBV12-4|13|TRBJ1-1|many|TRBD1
CASSEGANTEAFF
TGTGCCAGCAGTGAGGGGGCGAACACTGAAGCTTTCTTT
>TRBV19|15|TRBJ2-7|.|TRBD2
CASSMWTSGSYEQYF
TGTGCCAGTAGTATGTGGACTAGCGGCTCCTACGAGCAGTACTTC
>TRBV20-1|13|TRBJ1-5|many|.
CSARDYSNQPQHF
TGCAGTGCTAGAGATTATAGCAATCAGCCCCAGCATTTT
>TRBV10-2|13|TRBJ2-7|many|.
CASSEGSSYEQYF
TGCGCCAGCAGTGAGGGGAGCTCCTACGAGCAGTACTTC
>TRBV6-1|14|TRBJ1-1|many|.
CASRQRGADTEAFF
TGTGCCAGCCGTCAACGGGGGGCTGACACTGAAGCTTTCTTT
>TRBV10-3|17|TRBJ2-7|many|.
CAISESVQDYPGDEQYF
TGTGCCATCAGTGAGTCGGTCCAGGACTACCCCGGGGACGAGCAGTACTTC
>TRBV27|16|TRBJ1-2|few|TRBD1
CASSLRGQGSVYGYTF
TGTGCCAGCAGTCTCCGAGGACAGGGTTCTGTCTATGGCTACACCTTC
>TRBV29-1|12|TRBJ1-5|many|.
CSVDQGNQPQHF
TGCAGCGTTGACCAAGGGAATCAGCCCCAGCATTTT
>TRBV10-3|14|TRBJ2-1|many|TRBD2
CATRLAGERDEQFF
TGTGCCACCCGACTAGCGGGAGAAAGGGATGAGCAGTTCTTC
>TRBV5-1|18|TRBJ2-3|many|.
CASSLIDPWDTLTDTQYF
TGCGCCAGCAGCCTGATAGACCCTTGGGACACCCTCACAGATACGCAGTATTTT
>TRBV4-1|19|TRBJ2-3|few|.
CASSQFSGSTGPSTDTQYF
TGCGCCAGCAGCCAATTTTCAGGGTCGACAGGCCCTAGCACAGATACGCAGTATTTT
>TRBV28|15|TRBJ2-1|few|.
CASSSVPRGNNEQFF
TGTGCCAGCAGTTCGGTTCCTCGCGGTAACAATGAGCAGTTCTTC
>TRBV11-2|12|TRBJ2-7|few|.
CASEDGDYEQYF
TGTGCCAGTGAAGACGGGGACTACGAGCAGTACTTC
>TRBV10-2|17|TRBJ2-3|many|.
CASVPGWLDVTSDTQYF
TGCGCCAGCGTCCCAGGGTGGCTGGATGTCACGTCAGATACGCAGTATTTT
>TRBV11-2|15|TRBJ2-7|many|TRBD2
CASSLGLAGIYEQYF
TGTGCCAGCAGCTTGGGCTTAGCGGGGATCTACGAGCAGTACTTC
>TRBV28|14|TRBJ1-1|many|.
CASSFFGVDTEAFF
TGTGCCAGCAGTTTTTTCGGGGTCGACACTGAAGCTTTCTTT
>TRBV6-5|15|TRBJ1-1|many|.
CASSYSGGWDTEAFF
TGTGCCAGCAGTTACTCGGGGGGTTGGGACACTGAAGCTTTCTTT
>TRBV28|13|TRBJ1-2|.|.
CASSIVGRDGYTF
TGTGCCAGCAGTATTGTAGGGAGGGATGGCTACACCTTC
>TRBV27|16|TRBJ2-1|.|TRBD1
CASSLWDRGSYNEQFF
TGTGCCAGCAGTTTGTGGGACAGGGGATCCTACAATGAGCAGTTCTTC
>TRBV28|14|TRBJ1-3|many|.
CASSNGFSGNTIYF
TGTGCCAGCAGTAATGGGTTCTCTGGAAACACCATATATTTT
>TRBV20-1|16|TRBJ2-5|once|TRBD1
CSARNTPGQEIETQYF
TGCAGTGCTAGAAATACCCCGGGACAGGAGATTGAGACCCAGTACTTC
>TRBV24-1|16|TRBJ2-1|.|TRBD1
CATSLGRDRVYNEQFF
TGTGCCACCAGCCTAGGCCGGGACAGGGTTTACAATGAGCAGTTCTTC
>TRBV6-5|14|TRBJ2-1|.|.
CASSYSGLNNEQFF
TGTGCCAGCAGTTACTCGGGACTGAACAATGAGCAGTTCTTC
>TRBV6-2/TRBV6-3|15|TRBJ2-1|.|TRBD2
CASRRIASGSAEQFF
TGTGCCAGCAGAAGGATAGCTAGCGGGAGTGCGGAGCAGTTCTTC
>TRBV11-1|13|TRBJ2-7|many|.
CASSLDRRVEQYF
TGTGCCAGCAGCTTAGACCGACGAGTCGAGCAGTACTTC
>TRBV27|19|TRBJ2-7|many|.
CASSLFPLDSRPYTYEQYF
TGTGCCAGCAGTTTATTCCCCTTGGACTCACGACCATATACCTACGAGCAGTACTTC
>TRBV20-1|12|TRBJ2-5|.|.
CSVPGLSETQYF
TGCAGTGTTCCGGGTCTTTCAGAGACCCAGTACTTC
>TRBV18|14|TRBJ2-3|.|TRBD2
CASSVTSLPDTQYF
TGTGCCAGCTCAGTGACTAGCTTACCAGATACGCAGTATTTT
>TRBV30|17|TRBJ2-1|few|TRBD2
CASSIFWTSGTYNEQFF
TGTGCCAGTAGTATATTCTGGACTAGCGGTACCTACAATGAGCAGTTCTTC
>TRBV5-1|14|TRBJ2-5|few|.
CASSSGADRLAQYF
TGCGCCAGCAGCTCGGGGGCTGACCGATTAGCCCAGTACTTC
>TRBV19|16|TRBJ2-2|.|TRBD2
CASSHSSGGPTGELFF
TGTGCCAGTAGTCACTCTAGCGGAGGTCCCACCGGGGAGCTGTTTTTT
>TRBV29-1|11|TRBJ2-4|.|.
CSGWGANIQYF
TGCAGCGGGTGGGGGGCTAACATTCAGTACTTC
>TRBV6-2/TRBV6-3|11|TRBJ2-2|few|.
CASSWPGELFF
TGTGCCAGCAGTTGGCCCGGGGAGCTGTTTTTT
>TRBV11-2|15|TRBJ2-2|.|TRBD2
CASTRVAGFTGELFF
TGTGCCAGCACCCGTGTAGCGGGATTCACCGGGGAGCTGTTTTTT
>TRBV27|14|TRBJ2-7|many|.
CASRFSRGAYEQYF
TGTGCCAGCAGATTTTCCAGGGGGGCCTACGAGCAGTACTTC
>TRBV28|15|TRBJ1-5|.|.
CASSPTGSGNQPQHF
TGTGCCAGCTCCCCTACAGGGAGTGGGAATCAGCCCCAGCATTTT
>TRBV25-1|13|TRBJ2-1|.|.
CASAGARYNEQFF
TGTGCCAGCGCAGGGGCCCGATACAATGAGCAGTTCTTC
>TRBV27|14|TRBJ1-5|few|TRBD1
CASSNRGVNQPQHF
TGTGCCAGCAGCAACAGGGGAGTCAATCAGCCCCAGCATTTT
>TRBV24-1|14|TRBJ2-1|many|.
CATSAWERIDEQFF
TGTGCCACCAGTGCGTGGGAGCGGATTGATGAGCAGTTCTTC
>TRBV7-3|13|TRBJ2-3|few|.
CASSPEGARRQYF
TGTGCCAGCAGCCCGGAAGGGGCCAGGAGGCAGTATTTT
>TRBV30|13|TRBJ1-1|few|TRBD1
CAWDRQGYTEAFF
TGTGCCTGGGACCGACAGGGGTACACTGAAGCTTTCTTT
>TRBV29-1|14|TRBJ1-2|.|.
CSVEDRVDNYGYTF
TGCAGCGTTGAAGATCGAGTGGACAACTATGGCTACACCTTC
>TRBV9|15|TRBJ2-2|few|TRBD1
CASSAQTGESGELFF
TGTGCCAGCAGCGCCCAGACAGGGGAGAGCGGGGAGCTGTTTTTT